The entry below gives a single T cell receptor beta chain sequence along with its context. Its target antigen remains unknown. No base quality values were provided; no much bigger clone lies one nucleotide off. The sample comes from a study of T cell changes during pregnancy in multiple sclerosis (dated by TCRdb to the late 2010s). For context, the study as a whole: The study looked at changes in the T cell repertoire across pregnancy in women with multiple sclerosis.

The library was generated by the immunoSEQ multiplex PCR assay. The source is immuneACCESS, and TCRdb retained only in-frame sequences with V and J called. Part of the clones is not carried over; for the studies checked, unresolved V genes explain less than half of this, and the remainder is unexplained. The sample table holds around 16,000 clones, of which around 83% were seen once. Together, the top ten hold 17% of the sample. CDR1 and CDR2, looked up from the germline V gene, are SGDLS and YYNGEE. The CDR3 spans 15 residues, from the cysteine through the phenylalanine. The read is trimmed to its CDR3 DNA, 45 bases read in frame from base 1. Germline trimming amounts to 5 bases on V and 5 bases on J, with 10 as the count of junction bases outside the gene matches.

Source: CD8+ T cells from peripheral blood mononuclear cells, taken after pregnancy. The clonotype was recovered from a female donor in good health, enrolled as a control in a pregnancy study. The sequence joins TRBV9 to TRBJ2-1; TRBD1 matches 7 bases in the middle. The DNA is TGTGCCAGCAGGTTTACAGGGGACGAAGACAATGAGCAGTTCTTC. Its protein reads: CASRFTGDEDNEQFF.